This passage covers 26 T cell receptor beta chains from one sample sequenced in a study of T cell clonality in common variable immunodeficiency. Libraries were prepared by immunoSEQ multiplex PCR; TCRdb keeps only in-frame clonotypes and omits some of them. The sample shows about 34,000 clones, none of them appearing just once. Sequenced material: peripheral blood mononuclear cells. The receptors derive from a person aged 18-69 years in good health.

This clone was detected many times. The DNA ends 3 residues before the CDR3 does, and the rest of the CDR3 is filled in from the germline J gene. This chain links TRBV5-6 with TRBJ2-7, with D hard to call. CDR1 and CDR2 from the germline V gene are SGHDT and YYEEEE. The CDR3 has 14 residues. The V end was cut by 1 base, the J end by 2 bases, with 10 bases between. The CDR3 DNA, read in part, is TGTGCCAGCAGCTTGACACCCGATACCTACGAG. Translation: CASSLTPDTYE. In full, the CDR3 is CASSLTPDTYEQYF.

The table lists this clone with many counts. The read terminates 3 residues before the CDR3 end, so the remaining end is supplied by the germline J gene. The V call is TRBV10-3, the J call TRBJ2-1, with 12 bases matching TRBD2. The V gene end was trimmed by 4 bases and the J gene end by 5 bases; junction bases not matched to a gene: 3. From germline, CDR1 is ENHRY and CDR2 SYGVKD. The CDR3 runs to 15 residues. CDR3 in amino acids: CAISGTSGTNNEQFF. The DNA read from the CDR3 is TGTGCCATCAGTGGGACTAGCGGGACTAACAATGAG.

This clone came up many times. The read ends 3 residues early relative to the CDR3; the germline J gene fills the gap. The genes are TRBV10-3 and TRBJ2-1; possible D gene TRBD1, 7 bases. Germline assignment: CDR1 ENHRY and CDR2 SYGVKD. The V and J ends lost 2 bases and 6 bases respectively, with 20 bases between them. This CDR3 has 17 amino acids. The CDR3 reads CAISEARSGGGPNEQFF. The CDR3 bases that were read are TGTGCCATCAGTGAGGCACGTTCAGGGGGAGGACCCAATGAG.

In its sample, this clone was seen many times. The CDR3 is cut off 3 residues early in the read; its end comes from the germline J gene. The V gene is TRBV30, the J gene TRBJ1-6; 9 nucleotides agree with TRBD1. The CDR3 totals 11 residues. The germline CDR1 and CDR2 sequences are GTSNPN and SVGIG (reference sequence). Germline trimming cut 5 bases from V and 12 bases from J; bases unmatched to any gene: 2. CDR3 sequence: CAWGTGRPLHF. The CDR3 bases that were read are TGTGCCTGGGGGACAGGGAGACCC.

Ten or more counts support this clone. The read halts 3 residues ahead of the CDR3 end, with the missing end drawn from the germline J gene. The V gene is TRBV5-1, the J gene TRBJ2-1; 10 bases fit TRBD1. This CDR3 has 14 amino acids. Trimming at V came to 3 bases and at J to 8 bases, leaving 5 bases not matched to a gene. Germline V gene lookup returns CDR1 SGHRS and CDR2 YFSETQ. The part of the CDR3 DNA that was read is TGCGCCAGCAGCTCCGGGACAGGGGTTCATGAG. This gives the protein CASSSGTGVHE. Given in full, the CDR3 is CASSSGTGVHEQFF.

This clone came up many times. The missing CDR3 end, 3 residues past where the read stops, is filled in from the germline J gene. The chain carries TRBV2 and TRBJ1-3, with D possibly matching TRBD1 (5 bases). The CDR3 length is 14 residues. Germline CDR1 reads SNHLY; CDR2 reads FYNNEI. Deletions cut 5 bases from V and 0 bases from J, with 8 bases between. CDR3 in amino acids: CASSLQASGNTIYF. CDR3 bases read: TGTGCCAGCAGTCTACAGGCCTCTGGAAACACC.

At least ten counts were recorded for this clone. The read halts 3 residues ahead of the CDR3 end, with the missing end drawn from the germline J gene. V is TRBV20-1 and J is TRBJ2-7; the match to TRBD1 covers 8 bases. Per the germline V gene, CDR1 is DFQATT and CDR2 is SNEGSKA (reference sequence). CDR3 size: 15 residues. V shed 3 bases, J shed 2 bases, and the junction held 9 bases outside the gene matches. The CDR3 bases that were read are TGCAGTGCTAGGCGGCAGGGGGCCATACCCTACGAG. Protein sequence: CSARRQGAIPYE. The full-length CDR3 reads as CSARRQGAIPYEQYF.

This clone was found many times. The covered CDR3 bases are TGCGCCAGCAGCTTGGAGTCAGCGAATGTTTACGAG. Amino acid sequence: CASSLESANVYE. The whole CDR3 sequence is CASSLESANVYEQYF. V and J are TRBV5-1 and TRBJ2-7; no definite D call. The read ends 3 residues shy of where the CDR3 ends; the end is completed using the germline J gene. Germline V lookup: CDR1 SGHRS, CDR2 YFSETQ. V was cut by 0 bases and J by 4 bases, with 14 bases left in between. The CDR3 is made up of 15 amino acids. Full variable domain (missing parts from reference TRBV5-1 and TRBJ2-7): KAGVTQTPRYLIKTRGQQVTLSCSPISGHRSVSWYQQTPGQGLQFLFEYFSETQRNKGNFPGRFSGRQFSNSRSEMNVSTLELGDSALYLCASSLESANVYEQYFGPGTRLTVT.

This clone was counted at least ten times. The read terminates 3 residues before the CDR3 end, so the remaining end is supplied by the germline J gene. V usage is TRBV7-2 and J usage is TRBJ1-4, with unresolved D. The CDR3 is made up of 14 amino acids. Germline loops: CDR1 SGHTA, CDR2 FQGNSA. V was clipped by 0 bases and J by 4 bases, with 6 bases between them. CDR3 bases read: TGTGCCAGCAGCTTAGCGAAGGTTAATGAAAAA. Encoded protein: CASSLAKVNEK. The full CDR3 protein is CASSLAKVNEKLFF.

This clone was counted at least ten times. CDR3 DNA, as far as it was read: TGTGCCAGTAGGGAAACAGGGGGTGAAACGAATGAG. It is translated as CASRETGGETNE. The whole CDR3 region reads CASRETGGETNEQFF. The chain links TRBV19 to TRBJ2-1; 8 bases map to TRBD1. Sequencing ends 3 residues short of the CDR3 end; the germline J gene provides the rest. The germline CDR1 and CDR2 sequences are LNHDA and SQIVND (reference sequence). J lost 7 bases, V lost 6 bases, and 11 bases had no gene match. The CDR3 runs to 15 residues.

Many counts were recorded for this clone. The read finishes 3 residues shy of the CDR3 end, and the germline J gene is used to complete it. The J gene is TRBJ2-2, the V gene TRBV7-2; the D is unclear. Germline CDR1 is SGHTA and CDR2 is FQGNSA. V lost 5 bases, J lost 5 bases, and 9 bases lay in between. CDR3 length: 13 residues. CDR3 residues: CASSPGVTGELFF. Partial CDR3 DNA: TGTGCCAGCAGCCCAGGCGTGACCGGGGAG.

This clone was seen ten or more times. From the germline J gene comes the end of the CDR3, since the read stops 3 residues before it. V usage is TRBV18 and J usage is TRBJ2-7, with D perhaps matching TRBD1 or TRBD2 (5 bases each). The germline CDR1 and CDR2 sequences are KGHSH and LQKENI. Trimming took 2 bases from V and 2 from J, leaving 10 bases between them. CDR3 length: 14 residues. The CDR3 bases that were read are TGTGCCAGCTCACCAGGCAGGGAGACCTACGAG. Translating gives CASSPGRETYE. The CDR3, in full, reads CASSPGRETYEQYF. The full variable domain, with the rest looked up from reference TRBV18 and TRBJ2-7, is NAGVMQNPRHLVRRRGQEARLRCSPMKGHSHVYWYRQLPEEGLKFMVYLQKENIIDESGMPKERFSAEFPKEGPSILRIQQVVRGDSAAYFCASSPGRETYEQYFGPGTRLTVT.

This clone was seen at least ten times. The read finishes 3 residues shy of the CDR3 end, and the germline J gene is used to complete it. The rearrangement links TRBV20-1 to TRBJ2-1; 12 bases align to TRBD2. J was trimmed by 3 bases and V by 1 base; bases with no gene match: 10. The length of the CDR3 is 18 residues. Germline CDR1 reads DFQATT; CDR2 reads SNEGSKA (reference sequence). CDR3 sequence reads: CSARAPLSSGRGYNEQFF. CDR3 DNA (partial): TGCAGTGCTAGAGCACCCCTATCTAGCGGGAGGGGCTACAATGAG.

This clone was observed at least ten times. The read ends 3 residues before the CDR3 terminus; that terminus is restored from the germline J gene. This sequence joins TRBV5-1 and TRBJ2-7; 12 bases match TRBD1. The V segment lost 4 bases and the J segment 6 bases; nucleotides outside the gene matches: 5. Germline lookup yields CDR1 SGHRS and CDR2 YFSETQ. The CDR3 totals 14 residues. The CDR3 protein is CASSPGTGGGEQYF. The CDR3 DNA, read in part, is TGCGCCAGCAGCCCGGGGACAGGGGGCGGCGAG.

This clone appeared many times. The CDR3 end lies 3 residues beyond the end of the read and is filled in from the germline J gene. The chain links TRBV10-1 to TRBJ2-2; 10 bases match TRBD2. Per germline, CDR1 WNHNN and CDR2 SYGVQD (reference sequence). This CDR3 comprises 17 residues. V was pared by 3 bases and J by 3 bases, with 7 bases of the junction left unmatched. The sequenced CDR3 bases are TGCGCCAGCAGTGAAAAAAGCGGGAGGGCCGACACCGGGGAG. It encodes CASSEKSGRADTGE. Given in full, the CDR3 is CASSEKSGRADTGELFF.

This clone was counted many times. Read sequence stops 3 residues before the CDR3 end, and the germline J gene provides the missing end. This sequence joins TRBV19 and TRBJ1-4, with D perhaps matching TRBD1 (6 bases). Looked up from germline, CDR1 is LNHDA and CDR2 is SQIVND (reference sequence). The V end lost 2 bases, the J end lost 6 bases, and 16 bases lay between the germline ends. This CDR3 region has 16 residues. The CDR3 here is CASSIKPGQPYEKLFF. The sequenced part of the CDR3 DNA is TGTGCCAGTAGTATAAAGCCCGGACAGCCTTATGAAAAA.

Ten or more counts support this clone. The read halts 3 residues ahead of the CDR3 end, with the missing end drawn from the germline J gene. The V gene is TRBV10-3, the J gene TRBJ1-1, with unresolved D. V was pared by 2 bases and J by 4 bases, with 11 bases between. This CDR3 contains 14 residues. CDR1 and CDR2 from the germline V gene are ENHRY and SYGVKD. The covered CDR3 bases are TGTGCCATCAGTGAGGGCCCGGGGTCCACTGAA. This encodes CAISEGPGSTE. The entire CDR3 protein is CAISEGPGSTEAFF.

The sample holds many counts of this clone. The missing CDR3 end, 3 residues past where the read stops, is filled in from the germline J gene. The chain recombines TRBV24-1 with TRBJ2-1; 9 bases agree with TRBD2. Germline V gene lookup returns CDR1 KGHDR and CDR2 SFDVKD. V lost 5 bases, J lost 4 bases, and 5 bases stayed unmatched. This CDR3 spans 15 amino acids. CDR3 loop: CATSGGLAGYNEQFF. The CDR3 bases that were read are TGTGCCACCAGTGGGGGGCTAGCGGGGTACAATGAG.

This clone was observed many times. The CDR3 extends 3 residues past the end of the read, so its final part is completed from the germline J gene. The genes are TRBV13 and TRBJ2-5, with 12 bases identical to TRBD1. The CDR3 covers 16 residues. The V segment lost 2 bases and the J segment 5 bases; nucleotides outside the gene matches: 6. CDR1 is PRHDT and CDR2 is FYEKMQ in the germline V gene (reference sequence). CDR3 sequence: CASSLYGTGGEETQYF. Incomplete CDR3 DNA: TGTGCCAGCAGCTTATACGGGACAGGGGGCGAGGAGACC.

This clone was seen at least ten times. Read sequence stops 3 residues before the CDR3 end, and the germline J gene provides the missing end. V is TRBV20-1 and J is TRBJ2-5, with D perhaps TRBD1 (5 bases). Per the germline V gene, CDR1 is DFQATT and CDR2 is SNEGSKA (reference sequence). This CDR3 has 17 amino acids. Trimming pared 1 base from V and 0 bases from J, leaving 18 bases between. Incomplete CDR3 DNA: TGCAGTGCTAGAGGGTTTGGTGGGGCAGGCGACCAAGAGACC. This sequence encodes CSARGFGGAGDQET. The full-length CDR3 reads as CSARGFGGAGDQETQYF.

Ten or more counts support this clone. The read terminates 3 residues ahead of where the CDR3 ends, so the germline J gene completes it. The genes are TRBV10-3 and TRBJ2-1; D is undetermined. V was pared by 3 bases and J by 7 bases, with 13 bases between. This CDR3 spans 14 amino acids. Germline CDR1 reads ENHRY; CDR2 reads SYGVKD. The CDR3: CAISEASTENEQFF. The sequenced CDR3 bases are TGTGCCATCAGTGAAGCGTCGACTGAGAATGAG.

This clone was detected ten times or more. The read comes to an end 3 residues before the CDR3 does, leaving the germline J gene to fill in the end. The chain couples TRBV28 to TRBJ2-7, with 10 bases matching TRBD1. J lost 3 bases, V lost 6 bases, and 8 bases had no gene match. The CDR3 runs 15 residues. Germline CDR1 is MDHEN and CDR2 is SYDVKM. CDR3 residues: CASRSTGQGFYEQYF. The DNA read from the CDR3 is TGTGCCAGCAGGTCTACGGGACAGGGGTTCTACGAG.

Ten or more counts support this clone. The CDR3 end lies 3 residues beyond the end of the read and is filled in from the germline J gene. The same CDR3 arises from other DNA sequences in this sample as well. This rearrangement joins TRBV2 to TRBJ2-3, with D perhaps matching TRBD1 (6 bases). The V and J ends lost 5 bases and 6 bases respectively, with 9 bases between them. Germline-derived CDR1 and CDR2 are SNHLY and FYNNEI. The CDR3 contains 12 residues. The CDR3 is CASSPTGDTQYF. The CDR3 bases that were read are TGTGCCAGCAGTCCAACAGGGGATACG.

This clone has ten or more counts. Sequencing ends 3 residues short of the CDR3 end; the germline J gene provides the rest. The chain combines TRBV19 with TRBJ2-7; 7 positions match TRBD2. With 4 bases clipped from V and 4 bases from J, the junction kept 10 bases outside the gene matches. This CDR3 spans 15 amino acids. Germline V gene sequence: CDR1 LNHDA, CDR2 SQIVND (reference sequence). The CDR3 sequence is CASSSGLGSFYEQYF. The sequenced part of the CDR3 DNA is TGTGCCAGTAGTAGCGGACTAGGGTCTTTTTACGAG.

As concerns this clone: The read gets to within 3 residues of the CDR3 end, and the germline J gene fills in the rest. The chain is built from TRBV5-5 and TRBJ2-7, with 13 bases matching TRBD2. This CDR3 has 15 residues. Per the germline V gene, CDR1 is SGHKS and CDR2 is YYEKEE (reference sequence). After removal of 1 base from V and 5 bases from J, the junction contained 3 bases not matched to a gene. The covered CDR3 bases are TGTGCCAGCAGCTTGTTACTAGCGGGAGGGAACGAG. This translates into CASSLLLAGGNE. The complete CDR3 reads CASSLLLAGGNEQYF.

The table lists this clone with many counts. The CDR3 is CASSPDRWDEQYF. CDR3 DNA, as far as it was read: TGCGCCAGCAGCCCGGACAGGTGGGACGAG. The chain is built from TRBV5-1 and TRBJ2-7, with 7 nucleotides matching TRBD1. The read comes to an end 3 residues before the CDR3 does, leaving the germline J gene to fill in the end. This CDR3 is 13 amino acids long. V lost 4 bases to trimming and J lost 5 bases; unmatched junction nucleotides: 6. Germline values: CDR1 SGHRS, CDR2 YFSETQ.